This TCR beta chain came from a study of CD8+CD57+ T cells in acquired aplastic anemia. The CDR3 is 13 residues long. Germline CDR1 reads GTSNPN; CDR2 reads SVGIG (reference sequence). In regard to this clonotype: At one of its ends the junction is not consistent with the germline gene, which may arise from a read error.

Genomic DNA served as template for TCR beta VDJ and CDR3 profiling. TCRdb re-called the reads with MiXCR, one entry per CDR3 protein. The sample yields around 200,000 distinct CDR3 sequences, about half seen once. This sequence originates from a human donor in good health, serving as a control. J is TRBJ2-1 and V is TRBV30; D uncertain. Sequences were obtained from sorted CD4+, CD8+, or CD8+CD57+ T cells (not recorded which) from PBMCs. CDR3 residues: CAWTKKAYTEQFF. CDR3 nucleotides: TGTGCCTGGACAAAAAAGGCCTACACTGAGCAGTTCTTC.